The source of this T cell receptor beta chain is a study of blood T cell repertoires in COVID-19. Turning to the study itself: The cDNA or gDNA used as material had been derived from T cells, B-cell-depleted T cells, or PBMCs.

This CDR3 has 14 amino acids. CDR1 and CDR2 from the germline V gene are KGHSH and LQKENI. The repertoire was sequenced with immunoSEQ multiplex PCR; TCRdb's copy has only in-frame clones and lacks some. This sample carries 200,000 to 300,000 clones, approximately 88% of them seen once, and the ten largest clones take around 1.2%. The chain recombines TRBV18 with TRBJ2-3; tentative D call: TRBD2 (6 bases). What was sequenced was PBMCs or T cells enriched from blood (not recorded which). The sequence came from a woman aged 40 to 50 with acute COVID-19. CDR3 coding DNA: TGTGCGTCGGGAGCGGCTGTTAGCACAGATACGCAGTATTTT. It codes for CASGAAVSTDTQYF.